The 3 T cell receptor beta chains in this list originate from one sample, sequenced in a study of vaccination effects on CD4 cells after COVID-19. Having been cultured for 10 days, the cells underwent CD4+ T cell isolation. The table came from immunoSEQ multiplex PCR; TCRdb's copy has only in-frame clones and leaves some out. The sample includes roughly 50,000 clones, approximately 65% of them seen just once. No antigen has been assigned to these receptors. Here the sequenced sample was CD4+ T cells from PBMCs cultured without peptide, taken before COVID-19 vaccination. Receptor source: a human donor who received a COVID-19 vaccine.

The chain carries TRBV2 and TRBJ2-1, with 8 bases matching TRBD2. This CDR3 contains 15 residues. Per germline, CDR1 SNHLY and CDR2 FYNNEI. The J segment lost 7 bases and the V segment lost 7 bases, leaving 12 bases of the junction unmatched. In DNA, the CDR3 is TGTGCCAGCATGGGGATTCGGGGGGGTAGTAATGAGCAGTTCTTC. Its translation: CASMGIRGGSNEQFF.

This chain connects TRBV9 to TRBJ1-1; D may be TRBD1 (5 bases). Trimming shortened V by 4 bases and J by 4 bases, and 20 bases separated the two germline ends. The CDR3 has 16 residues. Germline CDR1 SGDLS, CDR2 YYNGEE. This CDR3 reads CASSSSGGAATTEAFF. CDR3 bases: TGTGCCAGCAGCTCCTCCGGCGGGGCCGCAACCACTGAAGCTTTCTTT.

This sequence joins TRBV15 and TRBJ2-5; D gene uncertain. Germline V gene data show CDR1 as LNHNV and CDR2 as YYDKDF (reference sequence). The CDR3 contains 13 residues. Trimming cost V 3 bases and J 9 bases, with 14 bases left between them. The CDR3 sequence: CATSSSGMSAQYF. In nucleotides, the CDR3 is TGTGCCACCAGCAGTTCAGGAATGAGTGCCCAGTACTTC.